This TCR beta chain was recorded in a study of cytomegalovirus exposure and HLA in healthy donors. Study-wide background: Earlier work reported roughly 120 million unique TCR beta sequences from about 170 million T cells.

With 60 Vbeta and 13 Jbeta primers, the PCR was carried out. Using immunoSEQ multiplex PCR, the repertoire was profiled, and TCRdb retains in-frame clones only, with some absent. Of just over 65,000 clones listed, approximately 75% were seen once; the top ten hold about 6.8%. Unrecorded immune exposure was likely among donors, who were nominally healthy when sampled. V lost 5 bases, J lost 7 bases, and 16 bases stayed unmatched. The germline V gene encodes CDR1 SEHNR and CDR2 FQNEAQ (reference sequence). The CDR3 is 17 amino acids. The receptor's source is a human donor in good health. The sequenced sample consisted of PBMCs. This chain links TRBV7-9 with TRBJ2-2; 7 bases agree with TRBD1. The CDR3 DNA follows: TGTGCCAGCAGCACAAATCCGGGACAGCCTCTTCTCGGGGAGCTGTTTTTT. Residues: CASSTNPGQPLLGELFF.